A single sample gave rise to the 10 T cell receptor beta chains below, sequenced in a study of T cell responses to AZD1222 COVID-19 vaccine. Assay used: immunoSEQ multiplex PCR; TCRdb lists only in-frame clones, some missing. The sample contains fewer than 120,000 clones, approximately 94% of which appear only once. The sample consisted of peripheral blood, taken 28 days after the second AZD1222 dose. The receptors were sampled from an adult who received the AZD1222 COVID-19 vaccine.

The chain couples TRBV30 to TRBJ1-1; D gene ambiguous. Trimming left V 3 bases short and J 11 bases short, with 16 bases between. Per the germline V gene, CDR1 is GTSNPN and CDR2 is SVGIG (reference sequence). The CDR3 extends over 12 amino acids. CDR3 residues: CAWSVGPVFAFF. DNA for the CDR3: TGTGCCTGGAGCGTAGGACCGGTCTTCGCTTTCTTT.

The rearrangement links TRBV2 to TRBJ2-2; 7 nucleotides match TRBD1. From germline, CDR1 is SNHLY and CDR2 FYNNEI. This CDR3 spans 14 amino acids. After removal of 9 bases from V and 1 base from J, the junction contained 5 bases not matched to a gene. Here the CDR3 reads CASMDRRNTGELFF. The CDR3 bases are TGTGCCAGTATGGACAGGAGGAACACCGGGGAGCTGTTTTTT.

CDR3: CASRTHIGRNQPQHF. The CDR3 nucleotides are TGTGCCAGCAGAACACATATTGGAAGAAATCAGCCCCAGCATTTT. The V call is TRBV2, the J call TRBJ1-5, with D hard to call. Trimming took off 6 bases at V and 4 bases at J, with 16 bases between the two ends. This CDR3 is 15 amino acids long. Per the germline V gene, CDR1 is SNHLY and CDR2 is FYNNEI.

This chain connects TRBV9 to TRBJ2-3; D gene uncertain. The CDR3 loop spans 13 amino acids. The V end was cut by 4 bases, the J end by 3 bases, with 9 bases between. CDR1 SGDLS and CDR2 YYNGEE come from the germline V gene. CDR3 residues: CASSPERTDTQYF. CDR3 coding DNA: TGTGCCAGCAGCCCAGAGCGTACAGATACGCAGTATTTT.

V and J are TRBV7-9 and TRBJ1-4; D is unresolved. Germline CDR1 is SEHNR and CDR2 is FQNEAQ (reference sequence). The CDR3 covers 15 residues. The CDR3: CASGWSSGLTEKLFF. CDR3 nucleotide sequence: TGTGCAAGTGGGTGGTCCTCGGGCCTTACTGAAAAACTGTTTTTT.

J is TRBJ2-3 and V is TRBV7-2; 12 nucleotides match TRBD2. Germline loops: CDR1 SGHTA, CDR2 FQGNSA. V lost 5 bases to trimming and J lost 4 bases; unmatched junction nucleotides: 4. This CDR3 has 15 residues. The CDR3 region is CASSPGLAGPDTQYF. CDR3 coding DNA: TGTGCCAGCAGCCCAGGACTAGCGGGACCAGATACGCAGTATTTT. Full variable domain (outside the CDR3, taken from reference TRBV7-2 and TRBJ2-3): GAGVSQSPSNKVTEKGKDVELRCDPISGHTALYWYRQSLGQGLEFLIYFQGNSAPDKSGLPSDRFSAERTGGSVSTLTIQRTQQEDSAVYLCASSPGLAGPDTQYFGPGTRLTVL.

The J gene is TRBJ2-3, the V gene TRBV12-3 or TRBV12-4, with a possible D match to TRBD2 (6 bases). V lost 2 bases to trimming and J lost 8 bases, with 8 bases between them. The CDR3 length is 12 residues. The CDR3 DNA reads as TGTGCCAGCAGTTTAAGGGGAGGTACGCAGTATTTT. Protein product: CASSLRGGTQYF.

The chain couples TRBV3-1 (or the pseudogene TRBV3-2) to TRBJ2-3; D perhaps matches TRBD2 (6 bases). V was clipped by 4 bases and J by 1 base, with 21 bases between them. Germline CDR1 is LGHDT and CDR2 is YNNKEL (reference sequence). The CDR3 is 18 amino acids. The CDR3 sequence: CASSPLTVAGRGTDTQYF. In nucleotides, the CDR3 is TGTGCCAGCAGCCCGCTGACGGTCGCGGGACGGGGCACAGATACGCAGTATTTT.

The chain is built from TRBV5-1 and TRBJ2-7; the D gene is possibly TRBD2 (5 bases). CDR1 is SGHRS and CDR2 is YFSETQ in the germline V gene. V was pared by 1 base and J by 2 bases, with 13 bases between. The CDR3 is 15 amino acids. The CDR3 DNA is TGCGCCAGCAGCTTGAGCTTAGGAGGTGCCTACGAGCAGTACTTC. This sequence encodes CASSLSLGGAYEQYF.

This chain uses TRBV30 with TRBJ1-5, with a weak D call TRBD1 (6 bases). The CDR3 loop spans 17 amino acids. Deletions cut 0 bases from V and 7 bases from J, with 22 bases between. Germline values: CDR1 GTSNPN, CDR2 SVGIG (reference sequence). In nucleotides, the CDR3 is TGTGCCTGGAGTGTGACAGGAGACTTCAGCACGAGACAGCCCCAGCATTTT. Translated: CAWSVTGDFSTRQPQHF.